The rows below give T cell receptor beta chains drawn from one sample of a study of spatial heterogeneity in lung cancer. TCRdb reanalysed the 5' RACE reads using MiXCR and keeps one entry per CDR3 protein. The table has 9,500 to 10,000 distinct CDR3 sequences, around 6.3% seen once. The sequenced sample was lung tumor tissue, obtained at surgery. These receptors originate from a female donor with early-stage non-small cell lung cancer. The CDR3 runs from the conserved cysteine through the conserved F or W. The order of the fields is D gene, V gene, J gene, clone size, CDR3 protein, CDR3 DNA. A D gene is named only where the DNA matches it firmly. Clone size is shown for a subset of rows, as once, few, many or a class of expanded clone.

NA	TRBV29-1	TRBJ1-1	medium-sized	CSVGIQANTEAFF	TGCAGCGTTGGGATCCAGGCAAACACTGAAGCTTTCTTT
TRBD1	TRBV5-1	TRBJ2-7	many	CASSLDGTGAYEQYF	TGCGCCAGCAGCTTGGATGGGACAGGAGCCTACGAGCAGTACTTC
NA	TRBV20-1	TRBJ2-2	many	CSARGRSTGELFF	TGCAGTGCTAGAGGGCGGTCGACCGGGGAGCTGTTTTTT
TRBD2	TRBV7-2	TRBJ2-1	few	CASSSAGGVYNEQFF	TGTGCCAGCAGCTCAGCGGGAGGTGTCTACAATGAGCAGTTCTTC
NA	TRBV28	TRBJ2-1	few	CASHSRSRSYNEQFF	TGTGCCAGCCATTCGAGGTCCCGCTCCTACAATGAGCAGTTCTTC
NA	TRBV4-3	TRBJ1-1	medium-sized	CASSQGGQVNTEAFF	TGCGCCAGCAGCCAAGGTGGTCAAGTGAACACTGAAGCTTTCTTT
TRBD1	TRBV29-1	TRBJ2-3	NA	CSAGDSPDTQYF	TGCAGCGCCGGGGACAGTCCAGATACGCAGTATTTT
NA	TRBV11-2	TRBJ1-5	medium-sized	CASSLDGVSNQPQHF	TGTGCCAGCAGCTTAGATGGGGTTAGCAATCAGCCCCAGCATTTT
TRBD2	TRBV9	TRBJ2-1	many	CANSGEQDVSSYNEQFF	TGTGCCAACAGCGGGGAACAGGACGTCAGCTCCTACAATGAGCAGTTCTTC
TRBD2	TRBV20-1	TRBJ2-5	NA	CSATSETSGGLQTQYF	TGCAGTGCTACCTCCGAGACTAGCGGGGGTCTCCAGACCCAGTACTTC
TRBD2	TRBV6-2/TRBV6-3	TRBJ2-5	few	CASSSTSGGGSAATQYF	TGTGCCAGCAGTTCGACTAGCGGGGGGGGTTCTGCAGCGACCCAGTACTTC
NA	TRBV9	TRBJ1-6	many	CASSRTEGGNSPLHF	TGTGCCAGCAGTCGCACGGAGGGCGGGAATTCACCCCTCCACTTT
NA	TRBV7-2	TRBJ1-1	many	CASSQSGAGTEAFF	TGTGCCAGCAGCCAGTCCGGGGCAGGCACTGAAGCTTTCTTT
TRBD1	TRBV7-2	TRBJ1-5	NA	CASSSRQGAGQPQHF	TGTGCCAGCAGCTCCCGACAGGGGGCAGGACAGCCCCAGCATTTT
TRBD1	TRBV28	TRBJ2-1	many	CASSFGPDRDEQFF	TGTGCCAGCAGTTTTGGGCCCGACAGGGATGAGCAGTTCTTC
NA	TRBV29-1	TRBJ1-2	many	CSDGPDTF	TGCAGCGATGGTCCGGACACCTTC
TRBD1	TRBV12-3/TRBV12-4	TRBJ2-2	medium-sized	CASRSGTGDTGELFF	TGTGCCAGCAGATCCGGGACAGGGGACACCGGGGAGCTGTTTTTT
NA	TRBV7-2	TRBJ2-3	few	CASSWGLVGTDTQYF	TGTGCCAGCAGCTGGGGGCTAGTTGGCACAGATACGCAGTATTTT
NA	TRBV5-4	TRBJ1-1	medium-sized	CASRPPVGRLAEAFF	TGTGCCAGCAGGCCCCCCGTCGGCAGACTAGCTGAAGCTTTCTTT
TRBD1	TRBV12-3/TRBV12-4	TRBJ2-7	NA	CASSYPDRGHYEQYF	TGTGCCAGCAGTTACCCCGACAGGGGCCACTACGAGCAGTACTTC
NA	TRBV28	TRBJ2-3	NA	CASSSDTDTQYF	TGTGCCAGCAGTTCCGACACAGATACGCAGTATTTT
NA	TRBV7-9	TRBJ2-4	few	CASSLNDGAAKNIQYF	TGTGCCAGCAGCCTCAATGACGGAGCAGCCAAAAACATTCAGTACTTC
NA	TRBV4-3	TRBJ1-6	many	CASSQGGAGFGPLHF	TGCGCCAGCAGCCAAGGCGGGGCGGGATTCGGGCCCCTCCACTTT
NA	TRBV9	TRBJ2-5	many	CASSAPHGEDRETQYF	TGTGCCAGCAGCGCGCCTCACGGGGAGGACCGGGAGACCCAGTACTTC
NA	TRBV6-5	TRBJ2-2	many	CASIGGIRVFF	TGTGCCAGCATAGGGGGGATTAGGGTGTTTTTT
TRBD1	TRBV20-1	TRBJ1-2	few	CSARDRGRPNYGYTF	TGCAGTGCCCGCGACAGGGGGCGCCCTAACTATGGCTACACCTTC
TRBD1	TRBV2	TRBJ1-4	many	CATQGRQGFGEKLFF	TGTGCCACGCAAGGAAGACAGGGCTTTGGTGAAAAACTGTTTTTT
TRBD1	TRBV7-3	TRBJ1-6	many	CASSLTGQDNSPLHF	TGTGCCAGCAGCTTAACGGGACAGGATAATTCACCCCTCCACTTT